Below, 25 T cell receptor delta chains from the same sample are listed, as sequenced in a study of gamma-delta chains in newborns, infants, children. TCRdb reanalyzed the reads using CATT. Of a few thousand delta-chain clones listed, 6.2% were seen once; the top ten hold about 16%. The specimen sequenced was blood. Receptors originate from a child who was a newborn, infant or young child, either healthy, febrile or measles-vaccinated (not recorded which).

This clone has more than one count but fewer than ten. The CDR3 here is CACDTMELGSSWDTRQMFF. For the CDR3, the DNA is TGTGCCTGTGACACGATGGAACTGGGTAGCTCCTGGGACACCCGACAGATGTTTTTC. The rearrangement uses TRDV2 and TRDJ3, with D perhaps matching TRDD3 (6 bases). The CDR3 is made up of 19 amino acids. Germline values: CDR1 GEAIGNYY, CDR2 EKD. V gave up 1 base and J gave up 0 bases, with 15 bases separating them.

The chain employs TRDV2 and TRDJ3; TRDD3 agrees at 12 bases. This CDR3 region has 21 residues. The V segment lost 4 bases and the J segment 0 bases; nucleotides outside the gene matches: 12. Germline V gives CDR1 GEAIGNYY, CDR2 EKD. The CDR3 region has the DNA TGTGCCTGTGATGTACTGGGGGATACCAACCCATACTCCTGGGACACCCGACAGATGTTTTTC. Its protein product is CACDVLGDTNPYSWDTRQMFF.

This clone was seen only a few times. Germline is not matched at one junction end, which may reflect a read error. This sample includes further DNA sequences coding for the same CDR3. The chain links TRDV2 to TRDJ3; TRDD3 might be the D (6 bases). This CDR3 is 20 amino acids long. Germline V lookup: CDR1 GEAIGNYY, CDR2 EKD. The CDR3 reads CACDTAGVNSGSWDTRQMFF. Here the CDR3 DNA reads TGTGCCTGCGACACTGCTGGGGTTAATTCCGGCTCCTGGGACACCCGACAGATGTTTTTC.

Remarks on this clone: A far larger clone is just one base off, so this is likely a read error. Within the sample, other DNA sequences also encode this same CDR3. The chain joins TRDV2 to TRDJ3; 9 nucleotides agree with TRDD3. The germline gives CDR1 GEAIGNYY, CDR2 EKD. The V and J ends lost 3 bases and 4 bases, in that order; junction bases with no gene match: 6. This CDR3 contains 17 residues. The CDR3 DNA follows: TGTGCCTGTGACTACTGGGGGAGCTCTTGGGACACCCGACAGATGTTTTTC. Protein sequence: CACDYWGSSWDTRQMFF.

The chain is built from TRDV2 and TRDJ1; 13 bases align to TRDD3. CDR1 is GEAIGNYY and CDR2 is EKD in the germline V gene. V shed 3 bases, J shed 0 bases, and the junction held 12 bases outside the gene matches. This CDR3 is 19 amino acids long. Written as DNA, the CDR3 is TGTGCCTGTGACTCCTTACTGGGGGATACGTCTTTGTACACCGATAAACTCATCTTT. Translated, it gives CACDSLLGDTSLYTDKLIF.

On this clone: A read error may be the cause here, since a much bigger clone is one base away. The V gene is TRDV2, the J gene TRDJ3, with 10 bases lining up with TRDD3. The germline gives CDR1 GEAIGNYY, CDR2 EKD. The J segment lost 3 bases and the V segment lost 1 base, leaving 2 bases of the junction unmatched. The CDR3 extends over 17 amino acids. The CDR3 nucleotides read TGTGCCTGTGACACTGGGGGATACTGCTGGGACACCCGACAGATGTTTTTC. Translated, it gives CACDTGGYCWDTRQMFF.

The V gene is TRDV3, the J gene TRDJ2, with 11 bases lining up with TRDD3. Germline V gene sequence: CDR1 TVYSNPD, CDR2 GDNSRS (reference sequence). V dropped 1 base and J dropped 0; count of bases not matched to a gene: 4. The CDR3 has 16 amino acids. The DNA of the CDR3 is TGTGCCTTTATGCACTGGGGGATAGCTTTGACAGCACAACTCTTCTTT. Translated, it gives CAFMHWGIALTAQLFF. Together with reference TRDV3 and TRDJ2, the CDR3 gives the full variable domain: CDKVTQSSPDQTVASGSEVVLLCTYDTVYSNPDLFWYRIRPDYSFQFVFYGDNSRSEGADFTQGRFSVKHILTQKAFHLVISPVRTEDSATYYCAFMHWGIALTAQLFFGKGTQLIVEP.

On this clone itself: One end of the junction is discordant with germline, which a read error may explain. In nucleotides, the CDR3 is TGTGCCTGTGTCACCGTTAAGTTGGGCCGCTCCTGGGACACCCGACAGATGTTTTTC. Its translation is CACVTVKLGRSWDTRQMFF. The rearrangement joins TRDV2 to TRDJ3; D is ambiguous. Germline V gives CDR1 GEAIGNYY, CDR2 EKD. This CDR3 contains 19 residues.

The rearrangement links TRDV2 to TRDJ2; D may be TRDD3 (6 bases). Germline V gene sequence: CDR1 GEAIGNYY, CDR2 EKD. With 2 bases removed from V and 1 base from J, the gap between germline ends came to 10 bases. This CDR3 is 15 amino acids long. Here the CDR3 reads CACDRLGVLTAQLFF. The CDR3 region has the DNA TGTGCCTGTGACAGATTGGGGGTTTTGACAGCACAACTCTTCTTT.

This clone showed up just a few times. TCRdb's protein for this DNA is that of a much larger clone and differs from the translation at residue 4, likely a read error; the protein shown is the DNA translation. The V call is TRDV2, the J call TRDJ1; 13 positions agree with TRDD3. The CDR3 runs to 16 residues. J was trimmed by 0 bases and V by 6 bases; bases with no gene match: 6. Per germline, CDR1 GEAIGNYY and CDR2 EKD. The CDR3 coding sequence is TGTGCCTGTAACATACTGGGGGATACGTACACCGATAAACTCATCTTT. Protein: CACNILGDTYTDKLIF.

A word on this clone: Possible read error: a much larger clone is one base away. In the same sample, other DNA sequences code for this CDR3. The genes are TRDV2 and TRDJ2; D might be TRDD3 (6 bases). The CDR3 has 15 amino acids. Trimming stripped 0 bases from V and 2 bases from J, with 9 bases between. CDR1 GEAIGNYY and CDR2 EKD come from the germline V gene. The CDR3 sequence: CACDTVGALTAQLFF. The CDR3 region has the DNA TGTGCCTGTGACACCGTGGGGGCCTTGACAGCACAACTCTTCTTT.

This clone is termed medium-sized. The chain recombines TRDV2 with TRDJ3, with 12 bases lining up with TRDD3. CDR1 and CDR2 from the germline V gene are GEAIGNYY and EKD. V lost 1 base to trimming and J lost 1 base; unmatched junction nucleotides: 4. The length of the CDR3 is 19 residues. CDR3 sequence: CACDTLLGDTSWDTRQMFF. In DNA form, the CDR3 reads TGTGCCTGTGACACTTTACTGGGGGATACATCCTGGGACACCCGACAGATGTTTTTC.

In regard to this clone: A far larger clone differs by one base, so this is likely a read error. V and J are TRDV2 and TRDJ2, with 7 bases identical to TRDD3. Germline CDR1 is GEAIGNYY and CDR2 is EKD. This CDR3 contains 13 residues. The CDR3 DNA reads TGTGCCTGTGACACCTGGGGGACAGCACGACTCTTCTTT. It is translated as CACDTWGTARLFF.

This clone was observed a handful of times. The chain combines TRDV2 with TRDJ1; TRDD3 matches 7 bases. Germline values: CDR1 GEAIGNYY, CDR2 EKD. This CDR3 region has 18 residues. V lost 2 bases to trimming and J lost 0 bases; unmatched junction nucleotides: 14. In nucleotides, the CDR3 is TGTGCCTGTGACAGCCTGGGGGCCCCCGAAACTTACACCGATAAACTCATCTTT. It encodes CACDSLGAPETYTDKLIF.

Judged by abundance, this clone is large. The rearrangement uses TRDV2 and TRDJ3; D not certain. Germline values: CDR1 GEAIGNYY, CDR2 EKD. V lost 0 bases and J 0 bases, leaving 8 bases between the germline ends. The length of the CDR3 is 17 residues. The CDR3 bases are TGTGCCTGTGACACCGTACTGAGCTCCTGGGACACCCGACAGATGTTTTTC. This translates into CACDTVLSSWDTRQMFF.

This clone has a handful of counts. The CDR3 region has the DNA TGTGCTCTTGTCTTGGGGGGCTTGTACACCGATAAACTCATCTTT. Amino acids: CALVLGGLYTDKLIF. The chain uses TRDV1 and TRDJ1; TRDD3 might be the D (6 bases). Trimming shortened V by 7 bases and J by 0 bases, and 15 bases separated the two germline ends. Germline V gene sequence: CDR1 TSWWSYY, CDR2 QGS. This CDR3 is 15 amino acids long.

This clone is classed as medium-sized. CDR3 DNA sequence: TGTGCCTGTGACACCGTTGGGGGGGTCCATTTGACAGCACAACTCTTCTTT. It is translated as CACDTVGGVHLTAQLFF. This rearrangement joins TRDV2 to TRDJ2; weak D call: TRDD3 (6 bases). The V gene's germline CDR1 is GEAIGNYY and CDR2 EKD. The CDR3 covers 17 residues. V lost 0 bases to trimming and J lost 1 base, with 14 bases between them.

This clone was seen only a few times. The CDR3 sequence: CACDWLGPSSWDTRQMFF. DNA for the CDR3: TGTGCCTGTGACTGGCTGGGCCCGAGCTCCTGGGACACCCGACAGATGTTTTTC. The chain carries TRDV2 and TRDJ3, with D possibly TRDD3 on 5 matching bases. CDR3 length equals 18 residues. Trimming shortened V by 3 bases and J by 0 bases, and 14 bases separated the two germline ends. CDR1 and CDR2 from the germline V gene are GEAIGNYY and EKD.

This clone was seen more than once but under ten times. This sequence joins TRDV2 and TRDJ1; 11 bases are a match to TRDD3. The germline CDR1 and CDR2 sequences are GEAIGNYY and EKD. V lost 4 bases, J lost 0 bases, and 6 bases stayed unmatched. The CDR3 is 16 amino acids. As DNA, the CDR3 is TGTGCCTGTGATCCCCTACTGGGGGATAACACCGATAAACTCATCTTT. Amino acids: CACDPLLGDNTDKLIF.

This clone was seen a handful of times. The chain recombines TRDV2 with TRDJ3, with 12 bases aligning to TRDD3. With V trimmed by 0 bases and J by 4 bases, 15 bases remained unmatched. The CDR3 length is 22 residues. CDR1 is GEAIGNYY and CDR2 is EKD in the germline V gene. The CDR3 sequence is CACDTVRPSGGYAVWDTRQMFF. CDR3 DNA sequence: TGTGCCTGTGACACCGTCCGGCCTTCTGGGGGATACGCGGTGTGGGACACCCGACAGATGTTTTTC.

The table lists this clone with a count of one. The chain couples TRDV2 to TRDJ2; 10 bases are a match to TRDD3. The J gene was not available in TCRdb and was assigned here by matching the DNA to germline segments. Trimming cost V 2 bases and J 0 bases; bases outside gene matches: 5. This CDR3 has 17 residues. Germline V gives CDR1 GEAIGNYY, CDR2 EKD. In DNA, the CDR3 is TGTGCCTGTGACAGAAGGGGGGATACGACTTTGACAGCACAACTCTTCTTT. Protein product: CACDRRGDTTLTAQLFF.

This clone came up a few times. The chain uses TRDV1 and TRDJ1, with 11 bases matching TRDD3. The germline V gene encodes CDR1 TSWWSYY and CDR2 QGS. The CDR3 contains 19 residues. The V segment lost 5 bases and the J segment 2 bases; nucleotides outside the gene matches: 16. Written as DNA, the CDR3 is TGTGCTCTTGGGAACGCCCGACTTGGGGGATACGCCCGAACCGATAAACTCATCTTT. This sequence encodes CALGNARLGGYARTDKLIF.

This clone has just a few counts. This chain uses TRDV1 with TRDJ1, with 10 bases that match TRDD3. This CDR3 contains 18 residues. The trim removed 0 bases at V and 4 bases at J, leaving 11 bases unmatched. Germline CDR1 is TSWWSYY and CDR2 is QGS. The CDR3 loop is CALGELGFVLGDFDKLIF. The CDR3 DNA reads as TGTGCTCTTGGGGAACTAGGGTTTGTACTGGGGGATTTCGATAAACTCATCTTT.

Only a few counts were recorded for this clone. V is TRDV2 and J is TRDJ2; D gene unclear. The germline CDR1 and CDR2 sequences are GEAIGNYY and EKD. This CDR3 comprises 15 residues. Trimming cost V 3 bases and J 0 bases, with 10 bases left between them. The CDR3 DNA follows: TGTGCCTGTGACGCTCTCGCAGCTTTGACAGCACAACTCTTCTTT. This sequence encodes CACDALAALTAQLFF.

Only a few counts were recorded for this clone. The chain carries TRDV2 and TRDJ3, with D perhaps matching TRDD3 (6 bases). The length of the CDR3 is 19 residues. Germline V gene lookup returns CDR1 GEAIGNYY and CDR2 EKD. Trimming pared 1 base from V and 0 bases from J, leaving 15 bases between. The CDR3 loop is CACDTVDGGSSWDTRQMFF. In DNA, the CDR3 is TGTGCCTGTGACACTGTTGATGGGGGGAGCTCCTGGGACACCCGACAGATGTTTTTC.